Listed below are T cell receptor beta chains from one sample, sequenced in a study of neurological immune-mediated disorders. TCRdb re-called the 5' RACE reads with MiXCR, one entry per CDR3 protein. This table has tens of thousands of distinct CDR3 sequences, 10% appearing once. Sequenced material: PBMCs. These receptors were taken from a man in his forties in good health. CDR3s leave out the opening cysteine and the closing phenylalanine or tryptophan.

v_call | cdr3_aa
TRBV3-1 | ASSQGYRLNEQF
TRBV19 | ASSLTNLAENIQY
TRBV10-2 | ASSPWRRSTDTQY
TRBV5-1 | ASSLVPGTGYEQY
TRBV6-5 | ASSRGGQGFANEQF
TRBV7-9 | ASSRLAGGDTGELF
TRBV10-3 | AITGLAGEQF
TRBV20-1 | SARRGRLLTGEQY
TRBV6-5 | ASSRQERTGELF
TRBV7-2 | ASSPRGLAGGPQY
TRBV7-9 | ASSPRTSGTEELF
TRBV12-3/TRBV12-4 | ASRPDRVAGGELF
TRBV20-1 | SASVASRLGDEQF
TRBV20-1 | SASPSGGNEQF
TRBV9 | ASSLDTGELF